This T cell receptor beta chain emerged from a study of blood T cell repertoires in COVID-19 (dated by TCRdb to between 2020 and 2021). About the study as a whole: Collaborator samples came from the United States, Italy and Spain and covered acute and convalescent phases of COVID-19. The material from the prospective study consisted of cDNA or gDNA derived from T cells, B-cell-depleted T cells, or PBMCs. Deeply sampled blood TCRbeta repertoires from subjects exposed to, actively infected with, or recovered from COVID-19 were included in the dataset. The repertoires were released in a freely available public database meant as a resource for research on the immune response to SARS-CoV-2. The samples were drawn from the first 160 participants of the ongoing ImmuneRACE study and from 1,254 subjects provided by 6 global collaborators. Nearly every sample came with metadata listing a de-identified subject ID, COVID-19 status, age in years and sex. HLA class I and class II types, where available, came from metadata supplied by the sample provider rather than from assay-based typing.

Measured from the cysteine to the phenylalanine, the CDR3 is 10 residues long. Solely the CDR3 DNA is kept, with 30 bases framed from the first base. V loses 7 bases, J loses 12 bases, and the germline ends lie 15 bases apart. As encoded in the germline V gene (reference sequence), CDR1 is DFQATT while CDR2 is SNEGSKA. The full study reports these points: The quantity of clinical and demographic metadata differed by source and by participant and was supplied without curation.

With respect to this clone: No cognate antigen has been identified for it. One base away there is no much larger clone; base qualities are not given.

Whole blood was collected in K2EDTA tubes by collaborating institutions according to the institutions' own protocols. For TCRbeta analysis, collaborator samples were shipped as frozen whole blood, as isolated PBMCs, or as DNA extracted from either sample type. TCRbeta CDR3 regions were amplified from genomic DNA using the immunoSEQ Assay, a bias-controlled multiplex PCR. As for the authors' bioinformatics: The number of nucleated cells in each sample was estimated from the amplification of reference gene primers within the assay. Sequence reads were collapsed and filtered to measure the absolute abundance of every unique TCRbeta CDR3 rearrangement. For each sample, productive Simpson clonality was calculated by taking the square root of Simpson's diversity index across productive rearrangements. TCRdb limited this immuneACCESS table to in-frame rearrangements with V and J called. A share of clones is missing; checked studies link under half to unresolved V genes, and the rest is unexplained. From that table come the V and J calls and clone size; the DNA was used to work out D and trimming. The sample has hundreds of thousands of clones on record, about 85% of them singletons. The ten largest clones represent over 0.95% of the sample.

The sequencing input was peripheral blood. The sequence came from a man aged 35 to 55 with acute or convalescent COVID-19. The chain was built from TRBV20-1 and TRBJ1-1, and TRBD1 may be the D gene, going by 6 matching bases. The DNA sequence reads TGCAGTGTAGAGCGGGACACAACTTTCTTT. Its translation is CSVERDTTFF.